This T cell receptor beta chain was documented in a study of CD8+ T cells in alopecia areata. Study at large: Administration of oral tofacitinib to treated patients was at 5 to 10 mg twice daily. For treated patients, severity scores reflected the percentage of scalp area affected. Overall study findings and caveats: Mouse data revealed clearer TCR sharing than patient data did, a gap possibly tied to HLA.

A remark on this clone: The antigen remains unidentified.

Treatment noted: oral pan-JAK inhibitor, 5-10 mg twice daily. Collection of lesional scalp punch biopsies and peripheral blood was performed in alopecia areata patients. Extraction and reverse transcription of RNA yielded cDNA as the sequencing template. Generated by immunoSEQ multiplex PCR, the TCRdb table keeps only in-frame clones and is missing some. Of roughly 110,000 clones listed, around 50% are singletons. There are 15 residues in the CDR3. Trimming at V came to 11 bases and at J to 4 bases, leaving 12 bases not matched to a gene. The germline V gene encodes CDR1 WSHSY and CDR2 SAAADI. The specimen comprised CD8+ T cells sorted from blood, sampled at week 24, from a patient treated with tofacitinib. The chain joins TRBV10-2 to TRBJ2-3, with 10 bases lining up with TRBD2. The sequence was obtained from a human donor with alopecia areata. The CDR3 sequence is CAVRGSGGAADTQYF. CDR3 DNA: TGCGCCGTCAGGGGGAGCGGGGGGGCCGCAGATACGCAGTATTTT.